This T cell receptor beta chain is drawn from a study of blood T cell repertoires in COVID-19. Clones were sequenced by immunoSEQ multiplex PCR, and TCRdb holds only the in-frame ones, with some missing. Here the sample spans under 450,000 clones, more than 85% being singletons. V lost 6 bases, J lost 2 bases, and 4 bases stayed unmatched. Germline values: CDR1 MNHEY, CDR2 SMNVEV (reference sequence). CDR3 size: 14 residues. The sequence was obtained from a woman aged 25 to 45 who had recovered from COVID-19. The V call is TRBV27, the J call TRBJ1-2; 9 bases agree with TRBD1. The sequenced sample consisted of PBMCs or T cells enriched from blood (not recorded which). CDR3 protein: CASRRGQGNYGYTF. The CDR3 nucleotides read TGTGCCAGCAGACGCGGACAGGGGAACTATGGCTACACCTTC.